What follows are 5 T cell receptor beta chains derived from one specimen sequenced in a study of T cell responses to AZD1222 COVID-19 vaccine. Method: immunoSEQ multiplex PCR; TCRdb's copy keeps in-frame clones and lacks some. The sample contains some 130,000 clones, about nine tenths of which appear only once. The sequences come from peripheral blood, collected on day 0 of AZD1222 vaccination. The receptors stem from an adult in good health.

The CDR3 DNA is TGTGCCAGCAGTCCCGGGAGGTTTGATCAGCCCCAGCATTTT. This translates into CASSPGRFDQPQHF. This chain joins TRBV6-5 and TRBJ1-5; D remains unclear. Germline assignment: CDR1 MNHEY and CDR2 SVGAGI. The ends were cut back, 5 bases at V and 5 bases at J, with 13 bases in the middle. The CDR3 has 14 residues.

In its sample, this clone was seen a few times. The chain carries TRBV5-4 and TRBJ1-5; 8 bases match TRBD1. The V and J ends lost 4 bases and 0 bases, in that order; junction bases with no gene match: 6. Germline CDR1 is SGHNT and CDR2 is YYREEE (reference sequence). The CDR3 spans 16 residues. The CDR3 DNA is TGTGCCAGCAGCCCCGGGACAGGAGATAGCAATCAGCCCCAGCATTTT. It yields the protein CASSPGTGDSNQPQHF.

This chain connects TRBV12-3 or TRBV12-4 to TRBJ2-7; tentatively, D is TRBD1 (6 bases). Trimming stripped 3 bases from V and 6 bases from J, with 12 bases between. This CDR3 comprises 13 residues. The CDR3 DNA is TGTGCCAGCAGTTTCAGGGGACCGGGCGAGCAGTACTTC. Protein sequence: CASSFRGPGEQYF.

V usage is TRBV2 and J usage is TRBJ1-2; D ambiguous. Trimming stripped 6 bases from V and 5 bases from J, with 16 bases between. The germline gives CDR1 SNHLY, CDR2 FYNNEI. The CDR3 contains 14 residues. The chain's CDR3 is CASSPLTGKYGYTF. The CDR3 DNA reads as TGTGCCAGCAGCCCATTGACGGGGAAGTATGGCTACACCTTC.

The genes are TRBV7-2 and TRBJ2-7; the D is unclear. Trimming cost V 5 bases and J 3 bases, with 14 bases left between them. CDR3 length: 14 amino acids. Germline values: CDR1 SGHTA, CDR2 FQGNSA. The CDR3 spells CASSPGSTHYEQYF. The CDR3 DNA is TGTGCCAGCAGCCCCGGCTCTACACACTACGAGCAGTACTTC.